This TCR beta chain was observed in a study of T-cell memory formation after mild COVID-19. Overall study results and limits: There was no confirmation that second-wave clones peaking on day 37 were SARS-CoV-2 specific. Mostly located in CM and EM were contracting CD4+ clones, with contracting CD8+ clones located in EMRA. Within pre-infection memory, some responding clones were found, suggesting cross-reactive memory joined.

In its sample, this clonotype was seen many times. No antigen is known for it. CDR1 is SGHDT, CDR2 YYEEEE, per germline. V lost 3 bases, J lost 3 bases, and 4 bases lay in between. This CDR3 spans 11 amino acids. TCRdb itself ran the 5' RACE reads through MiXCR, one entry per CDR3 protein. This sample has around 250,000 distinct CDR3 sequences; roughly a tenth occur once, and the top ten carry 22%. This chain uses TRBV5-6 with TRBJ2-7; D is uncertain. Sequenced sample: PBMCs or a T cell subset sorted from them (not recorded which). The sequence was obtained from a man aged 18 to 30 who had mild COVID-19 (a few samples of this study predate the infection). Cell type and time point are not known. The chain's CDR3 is CASSSYYEQYF. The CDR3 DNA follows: TGTGCCAGCAGCTCTTACTACGAGCAGTACTTC.